Listed here are 14 T cell receptor beta chains from one sample, sequenced in a study of OX40 agonist ivuxolimab in advanced cancers. TCRdb's copy holds only in-frame clones and misses some; the assay was immunoSEQ multiplex PCR. The sample consists of roughly 48,000 clones, approximately 86% of them appearing once. The sequencing used CD4+ or CD8+ T cells sorted from blood, collected in a trial of the OX40 agonist ivuxolimab. Receptors originate from an adult with an advanced solid tumor such as melanoma, head and neck, liver or kidney cancer.

This chain uses TRBV5-1 with TRBJ2-1; D gene uncertain. Germline V lookup: CDR1 SGHRS, CDR2 YFSETQ. The CDR3 has 13 residues. The V end was cut by 4 bases, the J end by 4 bases, with 9 bases between. The CDR3: CASSLSPYNEQFF. The CDR3 nucleotides are TGCGCCAGCAGCCTAAGTCCGTACAATGAGCAGTTCTTC.

The rearrangement joins TRBV7-6 to TRBJ2-7; TRBD1 matches at 8 bases. CDR3 length: 14 residues. V lost 5 bases and J lost 3; bases outside the gene matches: 6. Germline V gene sequence: CDR1 SGHVS, CDR2 FNYEAQ. In nucleotides, the CDR3 is TGTGCCAGCAGCGCAACAGGGGGAGGCTACGAGCAGTACTTC. It is translated as CASSATGGGYEQYF.

The chain carries TRBV2 and TRBJ1-5, with D perhaps TRBD1 (5 bases). Per germline, CDR1 SNHLY and CDR2 FYNNEI. The CDR3 is 14 residues long. V lost 2 bases and J lost 6, with 11 bases in between. The CDR3 coding sequence is TGTGCCAGCAGTGAATATGGGGCCGCTCAGCCCCAGCATTTT. Translating gives CASSEYGAAQPQHF.

This clone has a handful of counts. The rearrangement links TRBV5-5 to TRBJ1-1; perhaps TRBD1 as D (5 bases). V lost 4 bases to trimming and J lost 8 bases, with 12 bases between them. The CDR3 has 12 residues. The germline gives CDR1 SGHKS, CDR2 YYEKEE (reference sequence). CDR3 amino acids: CASSDAGPEAFF. The DNA for the CDR3 is TGTGCCAGCAGCGACGCGGGACCCGAAGCTTTCTTT.

The genes are TRBV27 and TRBJ1-2, with 7 positions matching TRBD1. The CDR3 consists of 15 residues. Per the germline V gene, CDR1 is MNHEY and CDR2 is SMNVEV (reference sequence). With V trimmed by 6 bases and J by 8 bases, 15 bases remained unmatched. CDR3 DNA sequence: TGTGCCAGCAGGGCGACCGGGACAGCTGGGGGGGGCTACACCTTC. Translation gives CASRATGTAGGGYTF.

V is TRBV5-1 and J is TRBJ2-7, with TRBD2 as a possible D gene (7 bases). V was pared by 6 bases and J by 4 bases, with 20 bases between. This CDR3 region has 15 residues. Per germline, CDR1 SGHRS and CDR2 YFSETQ. The CDR3 DNA follows: TGCGCCAGCAAAACGACTCAGGGAGGGGGATACGAGCAGTACTTC. Protein: CASKTTQGGGYEQYF. Variable domain in full (rest from reference TRBV5-1 and TRBJ2-7): KAGVTQTPRYLIKTRGQQVTLSCSPISGHRSVSWYQQTPGQGLQFLFEYFSETQRNKGNFPGRFSGRQFSNSRSEMNVSTLELGDSALYLCASKTTQGGGYEQYFGPGTRLTVT.

This chain links TRBV2 with TRBJ2-5, with D perhaps given as TRBD1 or TRBD2 (5 bases each). CDR1 is SNHLY and CDR2 is FYNNEI in the germline V gene. V lost 6 bases, J lost 7 bases, and 15 bases lay in between. The CDR3 sequence is 13 residues long. The DNA of the CDR3 is TGTGCCAGCAGGGCCAGGGACGGCGGGACCCAGTACTTC. This encodes CASRARDGGTQYF.

CDR3 in DNA: TGTGCCAGCTCCCTGACTGGGGGCCCAGCTAATGAAAAACTGTTTTTT. It encodes CASSLTGGPANEKLFF. The chain is built from TRBV18 and TRBJ1-4, with D perhaps TRBD1 (6 bases). V was cut by 6 bases and J by 3 bases, with 17 bases left in between. The length of the CDR3 is 16 residues. CDR1 is KGHSH and CDR2 is LQKENI in the germline V gene.

The genes are TRBV5-6 and TRBJ1-4; tentative D call: TRBD1 (5 bases). Germline loops: CDR1 SGHDT, CDR2 YYEEEE. The CDR3 has 17 amino acids. The V end was cut by 1 base, the J end by 3 bases, with 16 bases between. The CDR3 region has the DNA TGTGCCAGCAGCTTGTTTGCAGGGCCTCGGGCTAATGAAAAACTGTTTTTT. Translation: CASSLFAGPRANEKLFF.

V usage is TRBV7-9 and J usage is TRBJ1-2, with 8 bases matching TRBD1. V was pared by 5 bases and J by 8 bases, with 7 bases of the junction left unmatched. This CDR3 comprises 13 residues. Germline-derived CDR1 and CDR2 are SEHNR and FQNEAQ (reference sequence). In nucleotides, the CDR3 is TGTGCCAGCAGCGCACAGGGGGGGATAGGCTACACCTTC. It yields the protein CASSAQGGIGYTF.

The rearrangement uses TRBV6-9 and TRBJ2-1; 11 bases line up with TRBD2. Losses at the gene ends were 5 bases for V and 4 bases for J; bases not matched to a gene: 1. Germline V CDR1 and CDR2: MNHGY, SVAAGI. The CDR3 has 14 residues. The CDR3 here is CASSRLAGYNEQFF. The CDR3 DNA reads TGTGCCAGCAGTCGACTAGCGGGGTACAATGAGCAGTTCTTC.

The chain employs TRBV7-2 and TRBJ2-4; D might be TRBD2 (5 bases). The CDR3 is 15 amino acids. Germline lookup yields CDR1 SGHTA and CDR2 FQGNSA. V lost 7 bases and J lost 2, with 15 bases in between. This chain's CDR3 is CASTPFEGTKNIQYF. In DNA form, the CDR3 reads TGTGCCAGCACTCCCTTTGAGGGCACCAAAAACATTCAGTACTTC.

J is TRBJ2-7 and V is TRBV25-1, with TRBD2 matching 8 bases. Germline V gene lookup returns CDR1 MGHDK and CDR2 SYGVNS. This CDR3 has 16 amino acids. Unmatched junction bases numbered 13, after V lost 3 bases and J lost 6 bases. CDR3 sequence reads: CASSDLSGASYGEQYF. The CDR3 nucleotides read TGTGCCAGCAGTGATCTTAGCGGGGCCTCGTATGGCGAGCAGTACTTC.

Remarks on this clone: An end of the junction differs from the germline gene, which may be a read error. The rearrangement uses TRBV19 and TRBJ2-5, with no clear D. The CDR3 runs 15 residues. CDR1 and CDR2 from the germline V gene are LNHDA and SQIVND (reference sequence). CDR3 in amino acids: CASSLEAGEQETQYF. DNA for the CDR3: TGTGCCAGTAGTCTAGAGGCAGGCGAACAAGAGACCCAGTACTTC.